The source of this T cell receptor (beta chain) is a study of early T cells in non-severe SARS-CoV-2 infection. Attachment of unique molecular identifiers to individual cDNA molecules was performed. TCRdb re-called the 5' RACE reads through MiXCR, storing one row per CDR3 protein. In the table there are tens of thousands of distinct CDR3 sequences, 20% of which are singletons. This CDR3 region has 13 residues. Germline V gene sequence: CDR1 SGHRS, CDR2 YFSETQ. V was clipped by 3 bases and J by 5 bases; unmatched bases: 4. This clonotype was recorded a few times. Its antigen is not known. Whole-study findings and limits: The study's VDJdb matching favored anti-spike CD8 responses and missed private and CD4 specificities.

The sequences come from whole blood, collected at baseline. The chain joins TRBV5-1 to TRBJ2-5; 7 nucleotides match TRBD1. This clonotype was sampled from an adult who was a healthcare worker with PCR-confirmed SARS-CoV-2 infection or an uninfected control (not recorded which). CDR3 region: CASSSDRTETQYF. The CDR3 nucleotides read TGCGCCAGCAGCTCGGACAGGACGGAGACCCAGTACTTC.